Listed below are T cell receptor beta chains from one sample, sequenced in a study of T cells in narcolepsy. The method was immunoSEQ multiplex PCR; TCRdb's version includes in-frame clones alone and lacks a portion of them. This sample has about 32,000 clones, with around 77% found just once. The sequenced sample was memory (CD45RA-) CD4+ T cells from blood. These receptors all stem from a human donor in good health. CDR3s include the opening cysteine and the closing phenylalanine or tryptophan. The D gene is left open where the match is weak. A row's size may be missing; if present it is once, few, many or a size class.

v_gene: TRBV27
j_gene: TRBJ2-3
abundance: .
d_gene: TRBD2
CDR3aa: CASSPTLAGGDTQYF
CDR3nt: TGTGCCAGCAGTCCAACCCTAGCGGGGGGGGATACGCAGTATTTT

v_gene: TRBV29-1
j_gene: TRBJ1-5
abundance: once
d_gene: .
CDR3aa: CSVGWGGNQPQHF
CDR3nt: TGCAGCGTTGGATGGGGAGGCAATCAGCCCCAGCATTTT

v_gene: TRBV19
j_gene: TRBJ1-1
abundance: .
d_gene: .
CDR3aa: CASRRKTNTEAFF
CDR3nt: TGTGCCAGTCGCCGGAAGACCAACACTGAAGCTTTCTTT

v_gene: TRBV11-3
j_gene: TRBJ1-3
abundance: .
d_gene: .
CDR3aa: CASSWEDSVLGNTIYF
CDR3nt: TGTGCCAGCAGCTGGGAAGACAGCGTGCTCGGAAACACCATATATTTT

v_gene: TRBV27
j_gene: TRBJ2-1
abundance: .
d_gene: .
CDR3aa: CASSAAGMGNEQFF
CDR3nt: TGTGCCAGCTCCGCGGCAGGGATGGGCAATGAGCAGTTCTTC

v_gene: TRBV6-1
j_gene: TRBJ1-2
abundance: .
d_gene: .
CDR3aa: CASSIDSSYGYTF
CDR3nt: TGTGCCAGCAGCATAGACAGCAGCTATGGCTACACCTTC

v_gene: TRBV2
j_gene: TRBJ1-5
abundance: .
d_gene: TRBD1
CDR3aa: CASSSDRGNQPQHF
CDR3nt: TGTGCCAGCAGTTCAGACAGGGGCAATCAGCCCCAGCATTTT

v_gene: TRBV10-2
j_gene: TRBJ1-4
abundance: few
d_gene: .
CDR3aa: CASRATIATNEKLFF
CDR3nt: TGCGCCAGCAGGGCTACGATTGCAACTAATGAAAAACTGTTTTTT

v_gene: TRBV28
j_gene: TRBJ2-4
abundance: .
d_gene: .
CDR3aa: CASSSEGNLIRF
CDR3nt: TGTGCCAGCAGTAGCGAGGGCAACCTCATCCGCTTC

v_gene: TRBV30
j_gene: TRBJ1-2
abundance: .
d_gene: .
CDR3aa: CAWRVGIPMSGGYTF
CDR3nt: TGTGCCTGGAGGGTCGGGATTCCTATGTCGGGGGGCTACACCTTC

v_gene: TRBV10-2
j_gene: TRBJ2-1
abundance: .
d_gene: TRBD2
CDR3aa: CASSGVLAPYNEQFF
CDR3nt: TGCGCCAGCAGTGGGGTACTAGCGCCTTACAATGAGCAGTTCTTC

v_gene: TRBV5-4
j_gene: TRBJ1-1
abundance: .
d_gene: .
CDR3aa: CASSEPSRQGETEAFF
CDR3nt: TGTGCCAGCAGCGAACCCTCCCGTCAAGGGGAAACTGAAGCTTTCTTT

v_gene: TRBV7-6
j_gene: TRBJ2-7
abundance: .
d_gene: TRBD2
CDR3aa: CASSPRLADSYEQYF
CDR3nt: TGTGCCAGCAGCCCAAGACTAGCGGATTCCTACGAGCAGTACTTC

v_gene: TRBV9
j_gene: TRBJ1-2
abundance: .
d_gene: .
CDR3aa: CASSVLERGFGYTF
CDR3nt: TGTGCCAGCAGCGTATTAGAGCGCGGGTTTGGCTACACCTTC

v_gene: TRBV7-9
j_gene: TRBJ1-1
abundance: .
d_gene: .
CDR3aa: CASSLNRDLGAEAFF
CDR3nt: TGTGCCAGCAGCTTAAATCGGGACCTAGGGGCTGAAGCTTTCTTT

v_gene: TRBV18
j_gene: TRBJ1-1
abundance: .
d_gene: .
CDR3aa: CASSQSGQSMNTEAFF
CDR3nt: TGTGCCAGCTCACAATCGGGACAATCAATGAACACTGAAGCTTTCTTT

v_gene: TRBV6-5
j_gene: TRBJ2-4
abundance: .
d_gene: .
CDR3aa: CASPNREPKNIQYF
CDR3nt: TGTGCCAGCCCCAACCGGGAACCCAAAAACATTCAGTACTTC

v_gene: TRBV15
j_gene: TRBJ1-4
abundance: .
d_gene: TRBD1
CDR3aa: CATSRATGVDEKLFF
CDR3nt: TGTGCCACCAGCAGAGCTACAGGGGTCGATGAAAAACTGTTTTTT